This TCR beta chain appears in the sequencing data of a study of response to subunit inactivated influenza vaccine. The sample holds a few counts of this clonotype. Each CDR3 protein gets one entry after TCRdb re-called the RT-PCR reads with MiXCR. The sample contains under 850,000 distinct CDR3 sequences, around 18% of which appear only once. CDR3 length: 15 residues. The J segment lost 7 bases and the V segment lost 5 bases, leaving 12 bases of the junction unmatched. Germline V lookup: CDR1 SGHVS, CDR2 FNYEAQ. This TCR came from a middle-aged man who received an inactivated influenza vaccine. Sequenced material: PBMCs from blood, taken more than 4 days after vaccination. V and J are TRBV7-6 and TRBJ2-3; 7 bases match TRBD2. CDR3: CASSLGGTPFNTQYF. CDR3 coding DNA: TGTGCCAGCAGCCTGGGGGGGACCCCATTTAATACGCAGTATTTT.